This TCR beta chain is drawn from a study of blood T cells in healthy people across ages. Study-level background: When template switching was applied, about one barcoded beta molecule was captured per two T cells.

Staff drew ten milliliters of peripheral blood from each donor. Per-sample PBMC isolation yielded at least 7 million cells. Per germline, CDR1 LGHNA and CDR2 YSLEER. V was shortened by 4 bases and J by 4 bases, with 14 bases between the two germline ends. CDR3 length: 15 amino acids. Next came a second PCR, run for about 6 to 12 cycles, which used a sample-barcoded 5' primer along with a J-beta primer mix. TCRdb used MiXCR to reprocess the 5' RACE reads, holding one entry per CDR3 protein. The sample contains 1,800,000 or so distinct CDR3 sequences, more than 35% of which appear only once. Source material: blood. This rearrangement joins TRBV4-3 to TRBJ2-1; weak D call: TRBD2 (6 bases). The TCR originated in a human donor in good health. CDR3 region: CASSLKRGTYNEQFF. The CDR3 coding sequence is TGCGCCAGCAGCCTTAAGAGAGGGACTTACAATGAGCAGTTCTTC.